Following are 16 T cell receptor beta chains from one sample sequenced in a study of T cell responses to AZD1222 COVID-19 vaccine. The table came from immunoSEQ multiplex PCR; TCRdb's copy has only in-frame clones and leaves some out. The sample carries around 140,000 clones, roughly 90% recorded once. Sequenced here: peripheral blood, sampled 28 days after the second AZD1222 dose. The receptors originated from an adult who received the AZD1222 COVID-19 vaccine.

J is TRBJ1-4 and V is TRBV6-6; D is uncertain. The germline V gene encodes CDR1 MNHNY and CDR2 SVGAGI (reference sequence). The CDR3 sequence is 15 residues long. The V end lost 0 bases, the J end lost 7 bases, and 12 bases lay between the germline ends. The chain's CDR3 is CASSYSPGLSEKLFF. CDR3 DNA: TGTGCCAGCAGTTACTCGCCAGGACTCAGTGAAAAACTGTTTTTT.

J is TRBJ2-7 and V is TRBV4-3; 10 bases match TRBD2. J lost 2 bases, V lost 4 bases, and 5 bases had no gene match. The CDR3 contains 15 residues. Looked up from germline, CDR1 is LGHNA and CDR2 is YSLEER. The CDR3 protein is CASSPLAGVPYEQYF. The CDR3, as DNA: TGCGCCAGCAGCCCGCTAGCGGGAGTTCCCTACGAGCAGTACTTC.

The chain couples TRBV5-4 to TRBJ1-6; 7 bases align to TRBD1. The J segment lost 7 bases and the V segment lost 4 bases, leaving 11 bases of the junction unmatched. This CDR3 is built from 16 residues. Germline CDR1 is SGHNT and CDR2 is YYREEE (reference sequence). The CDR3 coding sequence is TGTGCCAGCAGCCCGGTTCCCGGACAGGTGAATTCACCCCTCCACTTT. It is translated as CASSPVPGQVNSPLHF.

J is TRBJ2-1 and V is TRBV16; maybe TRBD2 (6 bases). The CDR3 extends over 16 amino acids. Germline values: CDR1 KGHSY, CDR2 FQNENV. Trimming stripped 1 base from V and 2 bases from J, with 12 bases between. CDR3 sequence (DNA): TGTGCCAGCAGCCAATATACCGGGAGTCCCTACAATGAGCAGTTCTTC. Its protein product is CASSQYTGSPYNEQFF.

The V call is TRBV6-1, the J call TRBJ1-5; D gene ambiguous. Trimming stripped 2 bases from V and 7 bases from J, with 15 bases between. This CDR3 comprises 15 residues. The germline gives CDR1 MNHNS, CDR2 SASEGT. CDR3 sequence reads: CASSESGRSRQPQHF. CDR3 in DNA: TGTGCCAGCAGTGAATCGGGCCGGTCCAGGCAGCCCCAGCATTTT.

The CDR3: CASSLGLDRVREQYF. Written as DNA, the CDR3 is TGTGCCAGCAGCTTGGGCCTGGACAGGGTCCGCGAGCAGTACTTC. The chain combines TRBV5-6 with TRBJ2-7; 8 nucleotides align to TRBD1. Trimming at V came to 0 bases and at J to 6 bases, leaving 8 bases not matched to a gene. Germline V CDR1 and CDR2: SGHDT, YYEEEE. The CDR3 sequence is 15 residues long.

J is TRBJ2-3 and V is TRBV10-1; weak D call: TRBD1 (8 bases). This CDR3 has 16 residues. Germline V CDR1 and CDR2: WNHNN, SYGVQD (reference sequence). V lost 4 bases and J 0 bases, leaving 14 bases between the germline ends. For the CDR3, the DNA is TGCGCCAGCAGTGGGGAGGGACAGGCTAGCACAGATACGCAGTATTTT. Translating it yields CASSGEGQASTDTQYF.

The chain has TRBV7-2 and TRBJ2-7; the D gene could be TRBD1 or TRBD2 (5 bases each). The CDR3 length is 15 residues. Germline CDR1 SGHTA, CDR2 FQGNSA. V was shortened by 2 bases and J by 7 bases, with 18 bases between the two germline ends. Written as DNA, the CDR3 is TGTGCCAGCAGCTTAAAGTTGGGGGAGAGGTTGGAGCAGTACTTC. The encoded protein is CASSLKLGERLEQYF. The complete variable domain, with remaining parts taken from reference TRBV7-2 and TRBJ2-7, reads GAGVSQSPSNKVTEKGKDVELRCDPISGHTALYWYRQSLGQGLEFLIYFQGNSAPDKSGLPSDRFSAERTGGSVSTLTIQRTQQEDSAVYLCASSLKLGERLEQYFGPGTRLTVT.

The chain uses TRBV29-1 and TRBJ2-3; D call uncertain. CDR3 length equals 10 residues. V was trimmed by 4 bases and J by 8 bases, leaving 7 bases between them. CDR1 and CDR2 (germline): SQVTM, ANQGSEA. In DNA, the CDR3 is TGCAGCGTTGGAGTGGGTACGCAGTATTTT. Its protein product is CSVGVGTQYF.

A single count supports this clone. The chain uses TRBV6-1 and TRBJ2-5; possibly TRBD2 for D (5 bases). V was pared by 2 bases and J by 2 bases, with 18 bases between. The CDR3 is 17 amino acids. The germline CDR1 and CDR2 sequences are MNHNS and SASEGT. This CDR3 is CASSERGLGVGQETQYF. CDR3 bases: TGTGCCAGCAGTGAACGGGGTTTAGGAGTAGGGCAAGAGACCCAGTACTTC.

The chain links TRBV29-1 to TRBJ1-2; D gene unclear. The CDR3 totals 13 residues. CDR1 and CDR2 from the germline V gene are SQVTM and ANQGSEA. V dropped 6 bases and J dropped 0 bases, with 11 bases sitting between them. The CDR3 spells CSVGGQANYGYTF. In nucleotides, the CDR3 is TGCAGCGTCGGTGGGCAAGCTAACTATGGCTACACCTTC.

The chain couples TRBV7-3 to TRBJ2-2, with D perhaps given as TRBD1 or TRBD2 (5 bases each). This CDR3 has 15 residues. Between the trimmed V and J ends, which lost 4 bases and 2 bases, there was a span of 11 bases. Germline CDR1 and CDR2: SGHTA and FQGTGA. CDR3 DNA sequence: TGTGCCAGCAGCTCCCCGGGACGCAACACCGGGGAGCTGTTTTTT. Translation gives CASSSPGRNTGELFF.

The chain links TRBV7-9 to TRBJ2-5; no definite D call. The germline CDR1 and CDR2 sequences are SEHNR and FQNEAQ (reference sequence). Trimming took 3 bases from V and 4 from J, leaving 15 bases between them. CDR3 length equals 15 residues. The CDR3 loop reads CASSFNLGIGETQYF. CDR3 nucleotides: TGTGCCAGCAGCTTTAATCTCGGTATTGGAGAGACCCAGTACTTC.

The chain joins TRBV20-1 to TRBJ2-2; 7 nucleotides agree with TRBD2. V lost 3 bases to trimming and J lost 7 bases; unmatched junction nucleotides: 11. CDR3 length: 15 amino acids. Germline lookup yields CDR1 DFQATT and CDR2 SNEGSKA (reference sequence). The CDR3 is CSASHGAREDGELFF. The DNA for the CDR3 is TGCAGTGCTAGTCATGGGGCTCGGGAGGACGGGGAGCTGTTTTTT.

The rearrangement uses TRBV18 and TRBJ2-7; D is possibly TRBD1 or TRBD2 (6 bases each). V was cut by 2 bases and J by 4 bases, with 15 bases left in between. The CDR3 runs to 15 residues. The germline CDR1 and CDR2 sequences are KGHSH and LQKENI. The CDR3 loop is CASSPYGSGAYEQYF. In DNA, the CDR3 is TGTGCCAGCTCACCATATGGATCGGGGGCATACGAGCAGTACTTC.

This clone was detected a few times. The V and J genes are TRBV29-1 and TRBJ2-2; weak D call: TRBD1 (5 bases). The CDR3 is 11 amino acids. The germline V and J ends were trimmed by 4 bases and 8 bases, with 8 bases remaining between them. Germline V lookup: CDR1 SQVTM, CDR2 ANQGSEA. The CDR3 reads CSVVGDGELFF. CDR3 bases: TGCAGCGTTGTAGGGGATGGGGAGCTGTTTTTT.